The 25 T cell receptor beta chains below come from one sample, sequenced in a study of blood T cell repertoires in COVID-19. Some clones are missing from TCRdb's copy, which holds only in-frame ones; the method was immunoSEQ multiplex PCR. Among around 230,000 clones, around 90% were seen once, and the ten largest hold around 2.6%. The sample consisted of PBMCs or T cells enriched from blood (not recorded which). These receptors were collected from a woman in her thirties who had recovered from COVID-19.

The sample holds one count of this clone. The chain links TRBV7-3 to TRBJ2-1; no reliable D call. Germline loops: CDR1 SGHTA, CDR2 FQGTGA. The CDR3 sequence is 15 residues long. V shed 1 base and J shed 0 bases, with 7 bases lying between them. In DNA, the CDR3 is TGTGCCAGCAGCTTAAACCTGCGCTCCTACAATGAGCAGTTCTTC. This translates into CASSLNLRSYNEQFF.

The chain recombines TRBV5-6 with TRBJ1-2; TRBD1 matches at 12 bases. CDR3 length: 15 residues. Germline assignment: CDR1 SGHDT and CDR2 YYEEEE. With 4 bases clipped from V and 5 bases from J, the junction kept 6 bases outside the gene matches. CDR3 region: CASSQGTGGWYGYTF. DNA of the CDR3: TGTGCCAGCAGCCAAGGGACAGGGGGCTGGTATGGCTACACCTTC.

In this sample, this clone turned up once. The rearrangement uses TRBV3-1 (or the pseudogene TRBV3-2) and TRBJ2-3; tentative D call: TRBD1 (6 bases). The V end was cut by 0 bases, the J end by 1 base, with 8 bases between. The CDR3 extends over 15 amino acids. Germline V CDR1 and CDR2: LGHDT, YNNKEL (reference sequence). The CDR3 here is CASSQDPGGTDTQYF. The CDR3 DNA follows: TGTGCCAGCAGCCAAGATCCAGGGGGCACAGATACGCAGTATTTT.

The chain has TRBV29-1 and TRBJ2-7, with TRBD1 matching 7 bases. The V and J ends lost 5 bases and 5 bases, in that order; junction bases with no gene match: 15. The CDR3 runs to 15 residues. Germline CDR1 and CDR2: SQVTM and ANQGSEA. CDR3 sequence reads: CSVKRRRQGMDEQYF. DNA for the CDR3: TGCAGCGTTAAAAGGAGGAGACAGGGTATGGACGAGCAGTACTTC.

V is TRBV27 and J is TRBJ1-1; 7 bases match TRBD1. The CDR3 covers 17 residues. Trimming cost V 7 bases and J 2 bases; bases outside gene matches: 16. CDR1 MNHEY and CDR2 SMNVEV come from the germline V gene (reference sequence). CDR3 sequence: CASTTRQGLFENTEAFF. The CDR3 nucleotides are TGTGCCAGCACCACACGACAGGGACTGTTCGAAAACACTGAAGCTTTCTTT.

The rearrangement joins TRBV5-6 to TRBJ1-2; the D is unclear. The CDR3 extends over 13 amino acids. Trimming removed 0 bases at V and 6 bases at J, with 9 bases between. CDR1 is SGHDT and CDR2 is YYEEEE in the germline V gene. The CDR3 sequence: CASSLAGFDGYTF. DNA of the CDR3: TGTGCCAGCAGCTTGGCGGGGTTCGATGGCTACACCTTC.

The chain is built from TRBV18 and TRBJ1-4; tentative D call: TRBD1 (6 bases). Germline values: CDR1 KGHSH, CDR2 LQKENI. Trimming removed 6 bases from V and 5 bases from J, with 10 bases in between. The CDR3 has 13 residues. In DNA, the CDR3 is TGTGCCAGCTCCCCGGACAGAAATGAAAAACTGTTTTTT. Protein sequence: CASSPDRNEKLFF.

This chain links TRBV5-1 with TRBJ1-5; D not certain. V lost 5 bases, J lost 7 bases, and 16 bases lay in between. CDR1 SGHRS and CDR2 YFSETQ come from the germline V gene. The CDR3 consists of 14 residues. Here the CDR3 reads CASRPLIPRQPQHF. Written as DNA, the CDR3 is TGCGCCAGCAGACCTCTAATCCCTAGGCAGCCCCAGCATTTT. The full variable domain, its missing parts supplied by reference TRBV5-1 and TRBJ1-5, is KAGVTQTPRYLIKTRGQQVTLSCSPISGHRSVSWYQQTPGQGLQFLFEYFSETQRNKGNFPGRFSGRQFSNSRSEMNVSTLELGDSALYLCASRPLIPRQPQHFGDGTRLSIL.

The chain couples TRBV7-8 to TRBJ2-3; maybe TRBD2 (6 bases). Trimming removed 2 bases from V and 3 bases from J, with 12 bases in between. Per the germline V gene, CDR1 is SGHVS and CDR2 is FQNEAQ. CDR3 length: 15 amino acids. The CDR3 DNA is TGTGCCAGCAGCTTATACGGGGGTTCGACAGATACGCAGTATTTT. This encodes CASSLYGGSTDTQYF.

CDR3 nucleotides: TGCGCCAGCAGCCCGGGACAGGGGGTTACGTGGAATGGCTACACCTTC. As protein: CASSPGQGVTWNGYTF. This rearrangement joins TRBV5-1 to TRBJ1-2, with 11 bases fitting TRBD1. Germline assignment: CDR1 SGHRS and CDR2 YFSETQ. This CDR3 comprises 16 residues. The V segment lost 4 bases and the J segment 6 bases; nucleotides outside the gene matches: 11.

The chain employs TRBV28 and TRBJ1-1; D is undetermined. CDR1 and CDR2 (germline): MDHEN, SYDVKM. V lost 3 bases, J lost 5 bases, and 4 bases lay in between. This CDR3 comprises 11 residues. CDR3 sequence reads: CASSFSTEAFF. DNA of the CDR3: TGTGCCAGCAGTTTCAGTACTGAAGCTTTCTTT.

This chain links TRBV7-2 with TRBJ2-2; 9 nucleotides agree with TRBD2. Germline CDR1 reads SGHTA; CDR2 reads FQGNSA. The ends lost 5 bases at V and 2 bases at J; junction bases unmatched: 12. The CDR3 totals 18 residues. This CDR3 reads CASSLRGGGDLNTGELFF. CDR3 bases: TGTGCCAGCAGCCTACGCGGCGGGGGGGACTTAAACACCGGGGAGCTGTTTTTT.

The rearrangement links TRBV3-1 (or the pseudogene TRBV3-2) to TRBJ2-2, with D perhaps TRBD1 (6 bases). V shed 5 bases and J shed 1 base, with 11 bases lying between them. CDR3 length: 15 amino acids. CDR1 and CDR2 from the germline V gene are LGHDT and YNNKEL (reference sequence). Written as DNA, the CDR3 is TGTGCCAGCAGCGACGGACAGCTGAACACCGGGGAGCTGTTTTTT. It translates to CASSDGQLNTGELFF.

The V call is TRBV29-1, the J call TRBJ2-7; no definite D call. CDR1 SQVTM and CDR2 ANQGSEA come from the germline V gene. The CDR3 contains 11 residues. V was trimmed by 3 bases and J by 1 base, leaving 4 bases between them. This chain's CDR3 is CSVDTSYEQYF. Here the CDR3 DNA reads TGCAGCGTTGACACATCCTACGAGCAGTACTTC.

This clone has just a few counts. J is TRBJ1-2 and V is TRBV7-8; no clear D gene. Trimming cost V 5 bases and J 4 bases, with 11 bases left between them. The V gene's germline CDR1 is SGHVS and CDR2 FQNEAQ. The CDR3 runs to 13 residues. CDR3 residues: CASSRPERYGYTF. CDR3 nucleotides: TGTGCCAGCAGCCGCCCGGAGCGCTATGGCTACACCTTC.

V gene TRBV19 combines with J gene TRBJ2-3; perhaps TRBD1 as D (5 bases). This CDR3 region has 13 residues. Germline CDR1 is LNHDA and CDR2 is SQIVND (reference sequence). The V end was cut by 4 bases, the J end by 0 bases, with 5 bases between. Written as DNA, the CDR3 is TGTGCCAGTAGTAAGGGGAGCACAGATACGCAGTATTTT. Its protein is CASSKGSTDTQYF.

In the case of this clone: The same CDR3 can be traced to other DNA sequences in this sample. This chain links TRBV9 with TRBJ2-3; no reliable D call. V was cut by 0 bases and J by 0 bases, with 5 bases left in between. Germline lookup yields CDR1 SGDLS and CDR2 YYNGEE. This CDR3 is built from 14 residues. In nucleotides, the CDR3 is TGTGCCAGCAGCGTAGGGGCTAGCACAGATACGCAGTATTTT. Protein product: CASSVGASTDTQYF. The whole variable domain, remainder taken from reference TRBV9 and TRBJ2-3, is DSGVTQTPKHLITATGQRVTLRCSPRSGDLSVYWYQQSLDQGLQFLIQYYNGEERAKGNILERFSAQQFPDLHSELNLSSLELGDSALYFCASSVGASTDTQYFGPGTRLTVL.

The chain couples TRBV7-6 to TRBJ1-1; 8 bases are a match to TRBD1. V shed 5 bases and J 8 bases; nucleotides not matched to a gene: 7. Germline lookup yields CDR1 SGHVS and CDR2 FNYEAQ. CDR3 size: 13 residues. CDR3 residues: CASSRTGGPEAFF. CDR3 sequence (DNA): TGTGCCAGCAGCCGAACAGGGGGACCCGAAGCTTTCTTT.

The chain uses TRBV12-3 or TRBV12-4 and TRBJ1-6; a possible D gene is TRBD1 (6 bases). This CDR3 is 13 amino acids long. V was trimmed by 3 bases and J by 10 bases, leaving 10 bases between them. The CDR3 nucleotides are TGTGCCAGCAGTTTGCAGGGGACCTCACCCCTCCACTTT. Its protein product is CASSLQGTSPLHF.

The chain uses TRBV9 and TRBJ2-3; D not certain. The germline gives CDR1 SGDLS, CDR2 YYNGEE. V gave up 0 bases and J gave up 1 base, with 12 bases separating them. CDR3 length: 16 amino acids. CDR3 nucleotides: TGTGCCAGCAGCGTAGTAGCTTCGCTAGGCACAGATACGCAGTATTTT. Its translation is CASSVVASLGTDTQYF.

The chain uses TRBV5-5 and TRBJ2-1, with 9 bases lining up with TRBD1. V dropped 4 bases and J dropped 3; count of bases not matched to a gene: 5. The germline gives CDR1 SGHKS, CDR2 YYEKEE (reference sequence). The CDR3 consists of 15 residues. As DNA, the CDR3 is TGTGCCAGCAGCCTGGGACAGGGTGTCTACAATGAGCAGTTCTTC. Translated, it gives CASSLGQGVYNEQFF.

V gene TRBV2 combines with J gene TRBJ1-6, with TRBD1 matching 7 bases. Per germline, CDR1 SNHLY and CDR2 FYNNEI. CDR3 length equals 14 residues. V lost 2 bases to trimming and J lost 7 bases; unmatched junction nucleotides: 2. The CDR3 reads CASSEQGENSPLHF. The CDR3 coding sequence is TGTGCCAGCAGTGAACAGGGGGAGAATTCACCCCTCCACTTT.

The V and J genes are TRBV4-1 and TRBJ1-4, with D possibly TRBD1 on 6 matching bases. Germline V gene lookup returns CDR1 MGHRA and CDR2 YSYEKL. This CDR3 has 14 residues. Between the trimmed V and J ends, which lost 3 bases and 5 bases, there was a span of 10 bases. The CDR3 is CASSHTTGNEKLFF. The DNA of the CDR3 is TGCGCCAGCAGCCACACGACAGGAAATGAAAAACTGTTTTTT.

The V and J genes are TRBV11-3 and TRBJ2-1; maybe TRBD2 (7 bases). Germline V gene data show CDR1 as SGHNT and CDR2 as YENEEA. The CDR3 sequence is 14 residues long. Trimming stripped 4 bases from V and 4 bases from J, with 11 bases between. CDR3: CASSSGGLYNEQFF. In nucleotides, the CDR3 is TGTGCCAGCAGCTCGGGGGGCCTGTACAATGAGCAGTTCTTC.

This sequence joins TRBV7-3 and TRBJ2-2; D is perhaps TRBD1 (6 bases). There are 14 residues in the CDR3. Per germline, CDR1 SGHTA and CDR2 FQGTGA. V lost 4 bases and J lost 4, with 10 bases in between. CDR3 amino acids: CASSSGTFTGELFF. CDR3 sequence (DNA): TGTGCCAGCAGCTCAGGGACATTCACCGGGGAGCTGTTTTTT.